Below are 24 T cell receptor beta chains sequenced from a single sample in a study of response to subunit inactivated influenza vaccine. A single record per CDR3 protein comes from TCRdb applying MiXCR to the RT-PCR reads. Among around 470,000 distinct CDR3 sequences listed, approximately 7.3% were seen once. This material consisted of PBMCs from blood, taken less than 30 months after vaccination. These receptors were collected from a man between 50 and 69 years old who received an inactivated influenza vaccine.

This clonotype was detected a few times. This chain uses TRBV4-1 with TRBJ1-2; TRBD1 is a possible D gene (5 bases). Deletions cut 4 bases from V and 8 bases from J, with 14 bases between. Germline V lookup: CDR1 MGHRA, CDR2 YSYEKL. The CDR3 sequence is 13 residues long. Written as DNA, the CDR3 is TGCGCCAGCAGCCGTGGGGGGGGAGGAGGCTACACCTTC. Translating gives CASSRGGGGGYTF.

This clonotype occurred a few times. The chain couples TRBV10-3 to TRBJ2-1, with TRBD2 matching 7 bases. Germline assignment: CDR1 ENHRY and CDR2 SYGVKD. V lost 4 bases, J lost 6 bases, and 6 bases stayed unmatched. CDR3 size: 14 residues. DNA for the CDR3: TGTGCCATCAGTGGGGGGGGACTACCCAATGAGCAGTTCTTC. Protein: CAISGGGLPNEQFF.

At least ten counts were recorded for this clonotype. The CDR3 sequence: CASSTGRRYEQYF. CDR3 sequence (DNA): TGTGCCAGCAGCACCGGCCGCCGCTACGAGCAGTACTTC. The rearrangement links TRBV21-1 to TRBJ2-7. TRBV21-1 is a listed pseudogene. The CDR3 is 13 amino acids.

The gene calls are TRBV7-2 and TRBJ2-7; TRBD1 might be the D (6 bases). Per germline, CDR1 SGHTA and CDR2 FQGNSA. The CDR3 runs 13 residues. Trimming removed 7 bases from V and 0 bases from J, with 10 bases in between. The CDR3 sequence: CASNTGTSYEQYF. The DNA of the CDR3 is TGTGCCAGCAACACAGGGACCTCCTACGAGCAGTACTTC.

This clonotype was seen only a few times. The chain carries TRBV4-3 and TRBJ2-5; D uncertain. This CDR3 comprises 16 residues. Germline CDR1 and CDR2: LGHNA and YSLEER. V lost 1 base, J lost 4 bases, and 16 bases lay in between. The CDR3: CASSQGPVGRGETQYF. CDR3 DNA sequence: TGCGCCAGCAGCCAAGGCCCGGTCGGTCGAGGAGAGACCCAGTACTTC.

This clonotype was seen many times. The chain uses TRBV10-2 and TRBJ2-3; 8 nucleotides line up with TRBD1. The V and J ends lost 2 bases and 2 bases, in that order; junction bases with no gene match: 6. CDR3 size: 16 residues. In germline, CDR1 is WSHSY, CDR2 SAAADI. CDR3 in DNA: TGCGCCAGCAGTGAGCTCCGGGACAGGATCACAGATACGCAGTATTTT. Amino acids: CASSELRDRITDTQYF.

This clonotype was observed a handful of times. The rearrangement uses TRBV7-3 and TRBJ1-1, with 8 bases identical to TRBD1. The CDR3 is 14 amino acids. Germline V gene lookup returns CDR1 SGHTA and CDR2 FQGTGA. V was pared by 5 bases and J by 1 base, with 3 bases of the junction left unmatched. The CDR3 spells CASSQGASNTEAFF. The CDR3 region has the DNA TGTGCCAGCAGCCAGGGGGCTTCGAACACTGAAGCTTTCTTT.

This clonotype has only a few counts. The chain carries TRBV18 and TRBJ1-5, with unresolved D. This CDR3 spans 13 amino acids. Trimming pared 2 bases from V and 6 bases from J, leaving 8 bases between. Germline V CDR1 and CDR2: KGHSH, LQKENI. DNA of the CDR3: TGTGCCAGCTCACCAGGGCATGGTCAGCCCCAGCATTTT. Its translation is CASSPGHGQPQHF. The full variable domain, with the rest looked up from reference TRBV18 and TRBJ1-5, is NAGVMQNPRHLVRRRGQEARLRCSPMKGHSHVYWYRQLPEEGLKFMVYLQKENIIDESGMPKERFSAEFPKEGPSILRIQQVVRGDSAAYFCASSPGHGQPQHFGDGTRLSIL.

This clonotype was counted between two and nine times. The chain recombines TRBV4-3 with TRBJ2-2; weak D call: TRBD2 (6 bases). The CDR3 runs 20 residues. V lost 0 bases and J 4 bases, leaving 24 bases between the germline ends. CDR1 LGHNA and CDR2 YSLEER come from the germline V gene. Here the CDR3 DNA reads TGCGCCAGCAGCCAAGATATCCAGCCCCGGGACTCCGCGGGCACCGGGGAGCTGTTTTTT. Residues: CASSQDIQPRDSAGTGELFF.

The rearrangement links TRBV27 to TRBJ2-7; TRBD2 agrees at 10 bases. Losses at the gene ends were 5 bases for V and 0 bases for J; bases not matched to a gene: 10. Germline CDR1 reads MNHEY; CDR2 reads SMNVEV (reference sequence). This CDR3 has 17 residues. Here the CDR3 reads CASSPTTSGYSSYEQYF. CDR3 bases: TGTGCCAGCAGTCCAACGACTAGCGGGTATAGCTCCTACGAGCAGTACTTC.

This chain uses TRBV28 with TRBJ1-6; D not certain. V lost 3 bases to trimming and J lost 10 bases, with 10 bases between them. The CDR3 consists of 13 residues. From germline, CDR1 is MDHEN and CDR2 SYDVKM. DNA for the CDR3: TGTGCCAGCAGTTTTCTCGAGTCCTCACCCCTCCACTTT. It specifies CASSFLESSPLHF. The complete variable domain, with remaining parts taken from reference TRBV28 and TRBJ1-6, reads DVKVTQSSRYLVKRTGEKVFLECVQDMDHENMFWYRQDPGLGLRLIYFSYDVKMKEKGDIPEGYSVSREKKERFSLILESASTNQTSMYLCASSFLESSPLHFGNGTRLTVT.

The chain carries TRBV20-1 and TRBJ2-3, with D tentatively TRBD2 (5 bases). The CDR3 spans 15 residues. CDR1 is DFQATT and CDR2 is SNEGSKA in the germline V gene (reference sequence). The germline V and J ends were trimmed by 2 bases and 1 base, with 13 bases remaining between them. The CDR3 nucleotides read TGCAGTGCTAGACAACTAGATTGGGGCACAGATACGCAGTATTTT. Its protein is CSARQLDWGTDTQYF.

The chain combines TRBV6-5 with TRBJ2-7; D uncertain. V dropped 8 bases and J dropped 5 bases, with 10 bases sitting between them. CDR1 MNHEY and CDR2 SVGAGI come from the germline V gene. The CDR3 loop spans 11 amino acids. The DNA of the CDR3 is TGTGCCAGCTTTTTTGGGGACGAGCAGTACTTC. Translated: CASFFGDEQYF.

This chain connects TRBV7-9 to TRBJ2-1, with D maybe TRBD1 (6 bases). The germline CDR1 and CDR2 sequences are SEHNR and FQNEAQ (reference sequence). V lost 5 bases and J lost 5, with 19 bases in between. This CDR3 comprises 16 residues. CDR3: CASSAEGVFLNNEQFF. The CDR3 coding sequence is TGTGCCAGCAGCGCAGAGGGGGTCTTCCTAAACAATGAGCAGTTCTTC.

The chain links TRBV2 to TRBJ2-3; TRBD2 might be the D (7 bases). V was shortened by 9 bases and J by 3 bases, with 19 bases between the two germline ends. Per the germline V gene, CDR1 is SNHLY and CDR2 is FYNNEI. This CDR3 is built from 15 residues. CDR3 residues: CASRLRGGGTDTQYF. The CDR3 DNA reads TGTGCCAGTCGACTACGAGGGGGGGGGACAGATACGCAGTATTTT.

V usage is TRBV12-3 or TRBV12-4 and J usage is TRBJ1-1, with a tentative D call TRBD1 (6 bases). V lost 3 bases and J lost 4, with 15 bases in between. The CDR3 loop spans 15 amino acids. This chain's CDR3 is CASSFGTGRGTEAFF. For the CDR3, the DNA is TGTGCCAGCAGTTTCGGAACAGGGAGGGGCACTGAAGCTTTCTTT.

This clonotype has a handful of counts. The chain carries TRBV20-1 and TRBJ1-1; 7 bases fit TRBD1. This CDR3 comprises 14 residues. The trim removed 2 bases at V and 3 bases at J, leaving 6 bases unmatched. Looked up from germline, CDR1 is DFQATT and CDR2 is SNEGSKA (reference sequence). The CDR3 sequence: CSARQTGVYTEAFF. Written as DNA, the CDR3 is TGCAGTGCTAGACAAACAGGGGTATACACTGAAGCTTTCTTT.

This clonotype was detected only a few times. The rearrangement links TRBV9 to TRBJ2-7, with 10 bases identical to TRBD2. V trimming: 2 bases; J trimming: 2 bases; junction bases outside the gene matches: 7. The CDR3 loop spans 16 amino acids. CDR1 is SGDLS, CDR2 YYNGEE, per germline. The CDR3 sequence: CASSVAGTSVTYEQYF. CDR3 bases: TGTGCCAGCAGCGTCGCCGGGACTAGCGTTACCTACGAGCAGTACTTC. The full variable domain, in which reference TRBV9 and TRBJ2-7 provide the parts outside the CDR3, is DSGVTQTPKHLITATGQRVTLRCSPRSGDLSVYWYQQSLDQGLQFLIQYYNGEERAKGNILERFSAQQFPDLHSELNLSSLELGDSALYFCASSVAGTSVTYEQYFGPGTRLTVT.

This clonotype has a count of ten or more. J is TRBJ1-2 and V is TRBV20-1; perhaps TRBD1 as D (5 bases). CDR1 DFQATT and CDR2 SNEGSKA come from the germline V gene (reference sequence). CDR3 length: 15 residues. Between the trimmed V and J ends, which lost 6 bases and 2 bases, there was a span of 19 bases. DNA of the CDR3: TGCAGTGCCACCCCGAGGGGCAACGCAAACTATGGCTACACCTTC. It is translated as CSATPRGNANYGYTF.

The table lists this clonotype with a few counts. V usage is TRBV7-9 and J usage is TRBJ2-2; D not resolved. There are 12 residues in the CDR3. The V end was cut by 4 bases, the J end by 8 bases, with 8 bases between. Germline V gene lookup returns CDR1 SEHNR and CDR2 FQNEAQ (reference sequence). The CDR3 bases are TGTGCCAGCAGCTCCAAATGGGGGGAGCTGTTTTTT. Residues: CASSSKWGELFF.

V gene TRBV11-1 combines with J gene TRBJ1-4, with 11 bases lining up with TRBD1. CDR3 length equals 18 residues. CDR1 SGHAT and CDR2 FQDESV come from the germline V gene (reference sequence). Trimming cost V 5 bases and J 8 bases; bases outside gene matches: 16. DNA of the CDR3: TGTGCCAGCAGCCGGACAGGGGGCGCGGTGCAATTAAGGGAAAAACTGTTTTTT. Its protein is CASSRTGGAVQLREKLFF.

This clonotype was observed many times. The chain is built from TRBV20-1 and TRBJ1-4; possibly TRBD1 for D (5 bases). CDR1 is DFQATT and CDR2 is SNEGSKA in the germline V gene (reference sequence). The CDR3 is 14 residues long. V dropped 0 bases and J dropped 6 bases, with 11 bases sitting between them. The CDR3 coding sequence is TGCAGTGCTAGAGATGCGATAGGGGATGAAAAACTGTTTTTT. It codes for CSARDAIGDEKLFF.

The chain links TRBV11-1 to TRBJ1-2; the D is unclear. Germline V CDR1 and CDR2: SGHAT, FQDESV (reference sequence). The CDR3 contains 15 residues. V lost 0 bases and J 5 bases, leaving 13 bases between the germline ends. The CDR3: CASSLAGGQSYGYTF. DNA for the CDR3: TGTGCCAGCAGCTTAGCGGGAGGGCAAAGTTATGGCTACACCTTC.

This clonotype was observed a few times. The chain employs TRBV28 and TRBJ2-5; either TRBD1 or TRBD2 may supply D (6 bases each). V was trimmed by 1 base and J by 4 bases, leaving 13 bases between them. The CDR3 runs to 15 residues. Germline V gives CDR1 MDHEN, CDR2 SYDVKM. CDR3 residues: CASSLSSGARETQYF. Written as DNA, the CDR3 is TGTGCCAGCAGTTTATCGTCGGGGGCTCGAGAGACCCAGTACTTC.